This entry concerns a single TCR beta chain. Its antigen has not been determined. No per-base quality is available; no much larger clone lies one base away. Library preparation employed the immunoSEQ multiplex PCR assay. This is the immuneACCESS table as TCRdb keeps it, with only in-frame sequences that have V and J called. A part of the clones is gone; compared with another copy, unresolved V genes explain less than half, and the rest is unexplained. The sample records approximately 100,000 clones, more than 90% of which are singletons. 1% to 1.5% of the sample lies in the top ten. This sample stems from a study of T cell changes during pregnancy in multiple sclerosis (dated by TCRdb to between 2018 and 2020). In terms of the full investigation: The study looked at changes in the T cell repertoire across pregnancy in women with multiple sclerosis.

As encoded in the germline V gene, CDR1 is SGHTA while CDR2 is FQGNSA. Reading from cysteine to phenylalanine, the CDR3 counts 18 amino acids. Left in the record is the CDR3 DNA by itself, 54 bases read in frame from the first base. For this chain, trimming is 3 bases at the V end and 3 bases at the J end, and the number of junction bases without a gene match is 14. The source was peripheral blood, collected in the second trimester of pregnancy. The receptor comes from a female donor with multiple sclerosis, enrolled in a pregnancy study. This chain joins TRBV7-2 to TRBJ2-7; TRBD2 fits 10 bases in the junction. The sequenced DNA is TGTGCCAGCAGCTTGCAGCGGGGGGGCGCGCCTCTTTTCTACGAGCAGTACTTC. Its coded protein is CASSLQRGGAPLFYEQYF.